One sample yielded the 20 T cell receptor beta chains listed below, sequenced in a study of blood T cells in healthy people across ages. Primers used in a second PCR of roughly 6 to 11 cycles were a sample-barcoded 5' primer and a J-beta primer mix. TCRdb reprocessed the 5' RACE reads with MiXCR, giving one entry per CDR3 protein. Counted here are 1.5 million to 2 million distinct CDR3 sequences, 28% occurring once; the ten biggest clones make up less than 9.5%. Sequencing was done on a sample of blood. All receptors come from a woman in her twenties or thirties in good health.

This clonotype appeared a few times. The rearrangement joins TRBV4-3 to TRBJ2-1, with TRBD2 identical over 7 bases. The germline V gene has CDR1 LGHNA and CDR2 YSLEER. Trimming at V came to 0 bases and at J to 9 bases, leaving 11 bases not matched to a gene. The CDR3 is 16 residues long. The CDR3 bases are TGCGCCAGCAGCCAAGAGTTTGGAGGACTAGGCGGTGAGCAGTTCTTC. Protein: CASSQEFGGLGGEQFF.

The gene calls are TRBV10-3 and TRBJ2-7; 9 bases line up with TRBD2. CDR3 length: 13 residues. In germline, CDR1 is ENHRY, CDR2 SYGVKD. The trim removed 6 bases at V and 3 bases at J, leaving 3 bases unmatched. CDR3 DNA: TGTGCCATCAGGGCGGGGGGGAACTACGAGCAGTACTTC. Protein sequence: CAIRAGGNYEQYF.

This clonotype has a count of ten or more. This chain joins TRBV24-1 and TRBJ2-1; D is uncertain. Per germline, CDR1 KGHDR and CDR2 SFDVKD. With 3 bases removed from V and 8 bases from J, the gap between germline ends came to 7 bases. The length of the CDR3 is 12 residues. The CDR3 DNA reads as TGTGCCACCAGTGATAGTCCGGATGAGCAGTTCTTC. Translated, it gives CATSDSPDEQFF.

The chain recombines TRBV5-6 with TRBJ2-1, with D hard to call. The germline V gene encodes CDR1 SGHDT and CDR2 YYEEEE. V dropped 0 bases and J dropped 5 bases, with 15 bases sitting between them. The CDR3 covers 16 residues. In DNA, the CDR3 is TGTGCCAGCAGCTTGGGACCCTCAGCCTTAAACAATGAGCAGTTCTTC. This codes for CASSLGPSALNNEQFF.

This clonotype was detected only a few times. The V gene is TRBV3-1, the J gene TRBJ2-1; 8 nucleotides agree with TRBD2. Losses at the gene ends were 6 bases for V and 3 bases for J; bases not matched to a gene: 7. This CDR3 has 15 amino acids. Per the germline V gene, CDR1 is LGHDT and CDR2 is YNNKEL (reference sequence). The CDR3 DNA follows: TGTGCCAGCAGGGGCAGCGGGGGAATCTACAATGAGCAGTTCTTC. It encodes CASRGSGGIYNEQFF.

Turning to this clonotype: Since a much larger clone is just one base distant, this may be a read error. This chain links TRBV20-1 with TRBJ2-7, with TRBD1 as a possible D gene (5 bases). V gave up 5 bases and J gave up 1 base, with 9 bases separating them. The germline gives CDR1 DFQATT, CDR2 SNEGSKA (reference sequence). The CDR3 is 12 residues long. DNA for the CDR3: TGCAGTGCTGTACAGGAGTCCTACGAGCAGTACTTC. It encodes CSAVQESYEQYF.

Ten or more counts support this clonotype. The rearrangement uses TRBV4-1 and TRBJ2-6; D not certain. The CDR3 consists of 17 residues. Germline-derived CDR1 and CDR2 are MGHRA and YSYEKL. V was shortened by 1 base and J by 2 bases, with 12 bases between the two germline ends. The CDR3 sequence is CASSQGSMVAGANVLTF. DNA of the CDR3: TGCGCCAGCAGCCAAGGTTCGATGGTTGCTGGGGCCAACGTCCTGACTTTC.

This clonotype showed up many times. This chain links TRBV29-1 with TRBJ2-3; no clear D. Germline V lookup: CDR1 SQVTM, CDR2 ANQGSEA. Trimming removed 3 bases from V and 4 bases from J, with 11 bases in between. CDR3 length: 13 residues. Here the CDR3 reads CSVELGLADTQYF. DNA for the CDR3: TGCAGCGTTGAGCTAGGGTTGGCAGATACGCAGTATTTT.

This clonotype was seen a few times. The V and J genes are TRBV3-1 and TRBJ2-5; maybe TRBD2 (6 bases). V lost 7 bases and J lost 1, with 13 bases in between. The CDR3 runs to 14 residues. Germline lookup yields CDR1 LGHDT and CDR2 YNNKEL (reference sequence). The CDR3 protein is CASTPGTGQETQYF. The CDR3 DNA reads as TGTGCCAGCACCCCAGGGACTGGCCAAGAGACCCAGTACTTC.

V usage is TRBV5-1 and J usage is TRBJ2-1, with 7 nucleotides matching TRBD1. The CDR3 is 16 residues long. V dropped 4 bases and J dropped 5; count of bases not matched to a gene: 12. The germline CDR1 and CDR2 sequences are SGHRS and YFSETQ. In DNA form, the CDR3 reads TGCGCCAGCAGCCGTACGAGGGGGCCGTATGACAATGAGCAGTTCTTC. Protein: CASSRTRGPYDNEQFF.

This clonotype has a count of ten or more. CDR3 DNA sequence: TGTGCCAGCAGTGACCCTCGGGAACAGGGGGCCTTCAATGAGCAGTTCTTC. Residues: CASSDPREQGAFNEQFF. This chain joins TRBV25-1 and TRBJ2-1; 9 bases map to TRBD1. Germline CDR1 MGHDK, CDR2 SYGVNS. The CDR3 runs to 17 residues. The junction had 12 bases not matched to a gene; V was cut back by 3 bases and J by 6 bases.

V is TRBV7-9 and J is TRBJ2-7; 14 nucleotides line up with TRBD2. Trimming removed 5 bases from V and 5 bases from J; junction bases left unmatched: 5. Germline lookup yields CDR1 SEHNR and CDR2 FQNEAQ (reference sequence). This CDR3 region has 15 residues. CDR3 in amino acids: CASSAGLAGDHEQYF. As DNA, the CDR3 is TGTGCCAGCAGCGCGGGACTAGCGGGAGACCACGAGCAGTACTTC.

This clonotype was seen ten or more times. The chain couples TRBV11-2 to TRBJ2-3, with no clear D. The CDR3 extends over 15 amino acids. Germline V CDR1 and CDR2: SGHAT, FQNNGV. V was shortened by 2 bases and J by 2 bases, with 11 bases between the two germline ends. The CDR3 region has the DNA TGTGCCAGCAGCTTATCGCTAGGGAACACAGATACGCAGTATTTT. Residues: CASSLSLGNTDTQYF. The variable domain in full, with the rest retrieved from reference TRBV11-2 and TRBJ2-3, is EAGVAQSPRYKIIEKRQSVAFWCNPISGHATLYWYQQILGQGPKLLIQFQNNGVVDDSQLPKDRFSAERLKGVDSTLKIQPAKLEDSAVYLCASSLSLGNTDTQYFGPGTRLTVL.

The chain's CDR3 is CSAWGLVQLNEQFF. Here the CDR3 DNA reads TGCAGTGCCTGGGGACTAGTGCAACTGAATGAGCAGTTCTTC. The chain uses TRBV20-1 and TRBJ2-1, with TRBD2 identical over 8 bases. The CDR3 sequence is 14 residues long. The junction had 11 bases not matched to a gene; V was cut back by 6 bases and J by 7 bases. CDR1 DFQATT and CDR2 SNEGSKA come from the germline V gene (reference sequence).

The chain employs TRBV30 and TRBJ2-7, with 7 nucleotides matching TRBD2. The CDR3 sequence is 14 residues long. Germline assignment: CDR1 GTSNPN and CDR2 SVGIG (reference sequence). V lost 4 bases to trimming and J lost 2 bases; unmatched junction nucleotides: 8. DNA of the CDR3: TGTGCCTGGAATAAAGCGGGGTTTACCTACGAGCAGTACTTC. Protein sequence: CAWNKAGFTYEQYF. The variable domain in full, with the rest retrieved from reference TRBV30 and TRBJ2-7, is SQTIHQWPATLVQPVGSPLSLECTVEGTSNPNLYWYRQAAGRGLQLLFYSVGIGQISSEVPQNLSASRPQDRQFILSSKKLLLSDSGFYLCAWNKAGFTYEQYFGPGTRLTVT.

The rearrangement joins TRBV9 to TRBJ1-5, with D unresolved. This CDR3 has 16 residues. Deletions cut 4 bases from V and 1 base from J, with 15 bases between. CDR1 is SGDLS, CDR2 YYNGEE, per germline. The CDR3 protein is CASSPQAVMSNQPQHF. The CDR3, as DNA: TGTGCCAGCAGCCCCCAGGCAGTCATGAGCAATCAGCCCCAGCATTTT.

This clonotype was observed a few times. This chain links TRBV20-1 with TRBJ2-7; TRBD2 is a possible D gene (6 bases). This CDR3 contains 13 residues. Germline V CDR1 and CDR2: DFQATT, SNEGSKA (reference sequence). This CDR3 reads CVAREGLTYEQYF. The CDR3 coding sequence is TGCGTTGCTAGAGAGGGACTCACATACGAGCAGTACTTC.

The sample holds a few counts of this clonotype. V and J are TRBV20-1 and TRBJ2-7; D is unclear. V gave up 6 bases and J gave up 4 bases, with 10 bases separating them. This CDR3 spans 11 amino acids. Germline V gene data show CDR1 as DFQATT and CDR2 as SNEGSKA (reference sequence). CDR3 loop: CSALSQYEQYF. The CDR3 coding sequence is TGCAGTGCCCTATCTCAATACGAGCAGTACTTC.

V gene TRBV6-1 combines with J gene TRBJ2-1, with 7 bases that match TRBD2. The J call is doubtful: the DNA matches TRBJ2-7 better. Germline lookup yields CDR1 MNHNS and CDR2 SASEGT. The CDR3 is made up of 17 amino acids. The CDR3 bases are TGTGCCAGCAGGCGAACCCCCAACCTAGCGGATGATTTGGAGCAGTACTTC. It yields the protein CASRRTPNLADDLEQYF.

A few counts support this clonotype. The V gene is TRBV12-3 or TRBV12-4, the J gene TRBJ1-2; D uncertain. There are 14 residues in the CDR3. The V gene lost 5 bases and the J gene lost 3 bases, with 13 bases spanning the gap. In nucleotides, the CDR3 is TGTGCCAGCAGTCCCTCTAGGGTACACTATGGCTACACCTTC. It codes for CASSPSRVHYGYTF.